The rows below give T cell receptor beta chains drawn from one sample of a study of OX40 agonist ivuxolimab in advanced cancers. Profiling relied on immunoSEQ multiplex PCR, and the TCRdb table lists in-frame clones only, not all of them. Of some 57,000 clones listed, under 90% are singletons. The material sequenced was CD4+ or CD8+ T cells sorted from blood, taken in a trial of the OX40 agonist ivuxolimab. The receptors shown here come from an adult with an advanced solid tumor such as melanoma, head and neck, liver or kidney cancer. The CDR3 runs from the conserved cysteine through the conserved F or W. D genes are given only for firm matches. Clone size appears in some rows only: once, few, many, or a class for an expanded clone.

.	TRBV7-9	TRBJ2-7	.	CASSLDGNYEQYF	TGTGCCAGCAGCTTAGACGGTAACTACGAGCAGTACTTC
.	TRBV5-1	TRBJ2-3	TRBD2	CASSGGLAGPTDTQYF	TGCGCCAGCAGCGGAGGACTAGCGGGTCCCACAGATACGCAGTATTTT
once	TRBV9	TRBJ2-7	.	CASSSGFSYEQYF	TGTGCCAGCAGCTCAGGGTTCTCCTACGAGCAGTACTTC
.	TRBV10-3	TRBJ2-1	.	CAISESGGARDNEQFF	TGTGCCATCAGTGAGTCGGGTGGTGCGCGGGACAATGAGCAGTTCTTC
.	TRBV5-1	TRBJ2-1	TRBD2	CASSRTSGANEQFF	TGCGCCAGCAGCAGGACTAGCGGGGCCAATGAGCAGTTCTTC
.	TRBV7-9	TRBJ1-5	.	CASSLAGSNQPQHF	TGTGCCAGCAGCTTAGCCGGTAGCAATCAGCCCCAGCATTTT
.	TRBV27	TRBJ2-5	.	CASSSTGQETQYF	TGTGCCAGCAGTTCGACAGGACAAGAGACCCAGTACTTC
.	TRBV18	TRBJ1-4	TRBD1	CASSRGQEEKLFF	TGTGCCAGCTCCCGCGGACAGGAAGAAAAACTGTTTTTT
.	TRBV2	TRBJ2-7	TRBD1	CASTGTGGKEWEQYF	TGTGCCAGCACTGGAACAGGGGGCAAGGAATGGGAGCAGTACTTC
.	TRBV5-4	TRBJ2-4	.	CASSLGGAKNIQYF	TGTGCCAGCAGCTTGGGGGGAGCCAAAAACATTCAGTACTTC
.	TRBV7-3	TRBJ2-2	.	CASSPNGETGELFF	TGTGCCAGCAGCCCTAATGGGGAAACCGGGGAGCTGTTTTTT
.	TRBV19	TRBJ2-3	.	CASSTRSSTDTQYF	TGTGCCAGTAGTACCAGGTCTAGCACAGATACGCAGTATTTT
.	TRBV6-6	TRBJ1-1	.	CASRSRQNTEAFF	TGTGCCAGCAGGTCTCGGCAGAACACTGAAGCTTTCTTT
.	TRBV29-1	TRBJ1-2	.	CSLDLQGDGYTF	TGCAGCTTGGATTTACAGGGAGATGGCTACACCTTC
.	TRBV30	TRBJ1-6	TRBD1	CAWKRDRGSPLHF	TGTGCCTGGAAAAGGGACAGGGGTTCACCCCTCCACTTT
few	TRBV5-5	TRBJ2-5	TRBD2	CASSFRAGGARETQYF	TGTGCCAGCAGCTTCAGAGCGGGAGGTGCGCGGGAGACCCAGTACTTC
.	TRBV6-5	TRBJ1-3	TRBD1	CASSYGQGLRGNTIYF	TGTGCCAGCAGTTACGGACAGGGTCTAAGAGGAAACACCATATATTTT
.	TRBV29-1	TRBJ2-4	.	CSVDLAKNIQYF	TGCAGCGTTGACCTAGCCAAAAACATTCAGTACTTC
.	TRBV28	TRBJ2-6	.	CASSWGYGANVLTF	TGTGCCAGCAGTTGGGGCTATGGGGCCAACGTCCTGACTTTC
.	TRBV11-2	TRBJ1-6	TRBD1	CASSLAPGGDNSPLHF	TGTGCCAGCAGCTTAGCCCCAGGGGGCGATAATTCACCCCTCCACTTT
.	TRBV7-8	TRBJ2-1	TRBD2	CASSYPSGGSSYNEQFF	TGTGCCAGCAGCTATCCTAGCGGGGGGAGCTCCTACAATGAGCAGTTCTTC
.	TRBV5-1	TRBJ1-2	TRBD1	CASSAQGLGYTF	TGCGCCAGCAGCGCACAGGGGCTCGGCTACACCTTC
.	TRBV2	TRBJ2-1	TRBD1	CASSESRAGGAEQFF	TGTGCCAGCAGTGAATCAAGGGCAGGGGGCGCCGAGCAGTTCTTC
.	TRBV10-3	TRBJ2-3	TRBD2	CAISLAGAATDTQYF	TGTGCCATCAGTCTAGCGGGGGCCGCCACAGATACGCAGTATTTT
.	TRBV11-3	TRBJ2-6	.	CASSLLSGGANVLTF	TGTGCCAGCAGCTTATTGAGCGGTGGGGCCAACGTCCTGACTTTC
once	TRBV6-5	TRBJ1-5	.	CASSYSQSNQPQHF	TGTGCCAGCAGTTACTCGCAGAGCAATCAGCCCCAGCATTTT
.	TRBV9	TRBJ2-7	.	CASSPQGYEQYF	TGTGCCAGCAGCCCCCAGGGCTACGAGCAGTACTTC
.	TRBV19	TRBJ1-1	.	CASSTTGTANTEAFF	TGTGCCAGTAGTACAACCGGGACCGCGAACACTGAAGCTTTCTTT
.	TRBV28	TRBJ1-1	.	CASSLGRLKEAFF	TGTGCCAGCAGTTTGGGGCGTCTAAAGGAAGCTTTCTTT
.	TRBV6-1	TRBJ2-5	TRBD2	CASSSGRGETQYF	TGTGCCAGCTCAAGCGGGAGAGGAGAGACCCAGTACTTC
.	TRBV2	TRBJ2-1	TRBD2	CASSLAGALSYNEQFF	TGTGCCAGCAGTCTAGCGGGAGCCTTGTCCTACAATGAGCAGTTCTTC
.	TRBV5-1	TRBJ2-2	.	CASSLETPNTGELFF	TGCGCCAGCAGCTTAGAGACTCCTAACACCGGGGAGCTGTTTTTT
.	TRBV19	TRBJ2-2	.	CASSIRGGANTGELFF	TGTGCCAGTAGTATCCGTGGGGGCGCGAACACCGGGGAGCTGTTTTTT
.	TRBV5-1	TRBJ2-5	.	CASSLEDPTGETQYF	TGCGCCAGCAGCTTGGAGGACCCAACGGGAGAGACCCAGTACTTC
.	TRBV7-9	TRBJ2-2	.	CASSSGAYRGELFF	TGTGCCAGCAGCTCGGGGGCCTACCGCGGGGAGCTGTTTTTT
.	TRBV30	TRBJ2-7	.	CAWSQGGRGQFYEQYF	TGTGCCTGGAGCCAGGGGGGACGAGGGCAGTTCTACGAGCAGTACTTC
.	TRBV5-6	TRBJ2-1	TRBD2	CASSLGRERYNEQFF	TGTGCCAGCAGCTTGGGGCGGGAGCGCTACAATGAGCAGTTCTTC
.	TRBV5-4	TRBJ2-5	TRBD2	CASSMTSGVQETQYF	TGTGCCAGCAGCATGACTAGCGGGGTCCAAGAGACCCAGTACTTC
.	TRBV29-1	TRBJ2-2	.	CSAGRTGELFF	TGCAGCGCCGGCCGTACCGGGGAGCTGTTTTTT
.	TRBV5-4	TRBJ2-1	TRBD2	CASSPPPLAGGSEQFF	TGTGCCAGCAGTCCCCCCCCTCTAGCGGGGGGTAGTGAGCAGTTCTTC
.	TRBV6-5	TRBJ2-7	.	CASSPSWGDEQYF	TGTGCCAGCAGCCCATCGTGGGGGGACGAGCAGTACTTC
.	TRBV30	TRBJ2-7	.	CAWSWGRPLYEQYF	TGTGCCTGGAGTTGGGGGAGGCCCCTCTACGAGCAGTACTTC
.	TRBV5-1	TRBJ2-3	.	CASSLGVAETDTQYF	TGCGCCAGCAGCTTGGGGGTAGCGGAGACAGATACGCAGTATTTT
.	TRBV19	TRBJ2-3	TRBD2	CASSKRDPDTQYF	TGTGCCAGTAGTAAGCGGGATCCAGATACGCAGTATTTT
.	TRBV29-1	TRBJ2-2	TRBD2	CSVEGGTSPTGELFF	TGCAGCGTTGAAGGGGGGACTAGCCCCACCGGGGAGCTGTTTTTT
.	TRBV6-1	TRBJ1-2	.	CASRLTSGDTGGYTF	TGTGCCAGCAGGTTAACATCAGGGGATACGGGTGGCTACACCTTC
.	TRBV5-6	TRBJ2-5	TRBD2	CASSLAPGLAGETQYF	TGTGCCAGCAGCCTGGCCCCGGGACTAGCGGGAGAGACCCAGTACTTC
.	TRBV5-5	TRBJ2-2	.	CASTNTGELFF	TGTGCCAGCACCAACACCGGGGAGCTGTTTTTT
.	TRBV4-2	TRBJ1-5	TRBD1	CASSPHRTGDGNQPQHF	TGTGCCAGCAGCCCCCACCGGACAGGGGATGGCAATCAGCCCCAGCATTTT
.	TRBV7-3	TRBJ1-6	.	CASSFYRASSYNSPLHF	TGTGCCAGCAGCTTTTACAGGGCGAGCTCCTATAATTCACCCCTCCACTTT